This is a list of T cell receptor beta chains from one sample in a study of identical twins. TCRdb reanalysed the 5' RACE reads using MiXCR and keeps one entry per CDR3 protein. Here the sample spans approximately 600,000 distinct CDR3 sequences, roughly 9.5% being singletons. These data were likewise used in another study, on yellow fever vaccine responses in identical twins.

The source material was PBMCs. The receptors stem from a woman aged 18-35 years in good health. The CDR3 runs from the conserved cysteine through the conserved F or W. The order of the fields is CDR3 protein, V gene, CDR3 length, D gene. D genes are given only for firm matches.

CDR3: CASSPAGTPITDTQYF
V: TRBV4-1
length: 16
D: -

CDR3: CASSPRDRLNNEQFF
V: TRBV18
length: 15
D: TRBD1

CDR3: CASSAIRGFSSYNEQFF
V: TRBV2
length: 17
D: -

CDR3: CASSEWGNTGELFF
V: TRBV6-4
length: 14
D: -

CDR3: CASSERPGGTEQYF
V: TRBV10-1
length: 14
D: TRBD1

CDR3: CASSLSSGSNTGELFF
V: TRBV12-3/TRBV12-4
length: 16
D: TRBD2

CDR3: CASSLEGGGWNEQFF
V: TRBV5-5
length: 15
D: TRBD2

CDR3: CAGTLDSGRQYF
V: TRBV2
length: 12
D: -

CDR3: CSGKGGMNTEAFF
V: TRBV20-1
length: 13
D: -

CDR3: CASTPLGSNQPQHF
V: TRBV27
length: 14
D: -

CDR3: CASTLPIIGELFF
V: TRBV12-3/TRBV12-4
length: 13
D: -

CDR3: CASSLYIKMLTYEQYF
V: TRBV27
length: 16
D: -

CDR3: CASSEFKGAPYEQYF
V: TRBV6-1
length: 15
D: -

CDR3: CASSWSGANTDTQYF
V: TRBV7-3
length: 15
D: -

CDR3: CSVAGGADYGYTF
V: TRBV29-1
length: 13
D: TRBD1

CDR3: CASGMDSANTEAFF
V: TRBV27
length: 14
D: -

CDR3: CSVAPGTGNTGELFF
V: TRBV29-1
length: 15
D: TRBD1

CDR3: CASSQDGPRGSYEQYF
V: TRBV4-2
length: 16
D: -

CDR3: CASSPWPSGNTIYF
V: TRBV9
length: 14
D: -

CDR3: CSVVDPGLGYEQYF
V: TRBV29-1
length: 14
D: -

CDR3: CASSESTAGEQRDTQYF
V: TRBV25-1
length: 17
D: TRBD2

CDR3: CASGMWTGNFNEQFF
V: TRBV7-9
length: 15
D: TRBD1

CDR3: CASSLVSSGGMDEQFF
V: TRBV5-1
length: 16
D: TRBD2

CDR3: CSATEQGRRELFF
V: TRBV20-1
length: 13
D: TRBD1

CDR3: CATSRFSGSYNEQFF
V: TRBV15
length: 15
D: TRBD2

CDR3: CASSQAGTDYGYTF
V: TRBV4-2
length: 14
D: -

CDR3: CASSALRDRAEKLFF
V: TRBV7-2
length: 15
D: TRBD1

CDR3: CAISEGETQYF
V: TRBV10-3
length: 11
D: -

CDR3: CASSQVSGMNTEAFF
V: TRBV4-1
length: 15
D: -

CDR3: CASSPRSTIPGELFF
V: TRBV7-2
length: 15
D: -

CDR3: CASSLAGSNSYEQYF
V: TRBV2
length: 15
D: -

CDR3: CASSLILAAYEQYF
V: TRBV7-2
length: 14
D: TRBD2

CDR3: CSWATSGSSEQYF
V: TRBV29-1
length: 13
D: TRBD2

CDR3: CASRRNGQYNEQFF
V: TRBV19
length: 14
D: -

CDR3: CASSSPTGEYYGYTF
V: TRBV7-9
length: 15
D: TRBD1

CDR3: CASSPIGDRGDSPLHF
V: TRBV18
length: 16
D: TRBD1

CDR3: CSAKPSTGIPNNEQFF
V: TRBV20-1
length: 16
D: TRBD1

CDR3: CASRVQGRNEQFF
V: TRBV2
length: 13
D: -

CDR3: CSATPTGTGEAYEQYF
V: TRBV20-1
length: 16
D: TRBD1

CDR3: CASSQTRAGETQYF
V: TRBV3-1
length: 14
D: -

CDR3: CASSQVGITDYEQYF
V: TRBV4-1
length: 15
D: -

CDR3: CASTKVAGGNTGELFF
V: TRBV6-9
length: 16
D: TRBD2

CDR3: CASRGTENSNQPQHF
V: TRBV6-1
length: 15
D: TRBD1